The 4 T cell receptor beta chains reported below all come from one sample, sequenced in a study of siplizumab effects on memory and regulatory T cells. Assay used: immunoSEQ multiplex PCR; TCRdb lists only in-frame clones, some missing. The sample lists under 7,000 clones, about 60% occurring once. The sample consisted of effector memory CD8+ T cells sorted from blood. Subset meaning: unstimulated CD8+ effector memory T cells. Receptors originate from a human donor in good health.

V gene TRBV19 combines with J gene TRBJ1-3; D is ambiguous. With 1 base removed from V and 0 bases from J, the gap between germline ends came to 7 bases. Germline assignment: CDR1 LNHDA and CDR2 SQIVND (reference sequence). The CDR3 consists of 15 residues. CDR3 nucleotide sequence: TGTGCCAGTAGTATAGGAGGCAGCTCTGGAAACACCATATATTTT. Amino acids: CASSIGGSSGNTIYF.

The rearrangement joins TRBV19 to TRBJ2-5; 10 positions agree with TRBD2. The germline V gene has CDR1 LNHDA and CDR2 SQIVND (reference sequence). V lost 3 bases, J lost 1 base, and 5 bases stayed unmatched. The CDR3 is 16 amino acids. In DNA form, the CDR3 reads TGTGCCAGTAGTATGTCGAGCGGGGGGGGCCAAGAGACCCAGTACTTC. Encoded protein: CASSMSSGGGQETQYF.

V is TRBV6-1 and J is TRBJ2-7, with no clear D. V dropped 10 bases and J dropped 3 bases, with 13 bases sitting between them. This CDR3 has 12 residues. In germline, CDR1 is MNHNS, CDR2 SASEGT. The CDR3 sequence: CAISPDGYEQYF. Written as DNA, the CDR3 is TGTGCCATCAGCCCTGACGGCTACGAGCAGTACTTC.

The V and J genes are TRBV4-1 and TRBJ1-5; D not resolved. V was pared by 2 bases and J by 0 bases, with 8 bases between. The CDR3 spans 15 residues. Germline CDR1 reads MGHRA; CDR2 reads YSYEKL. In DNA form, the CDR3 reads TGCGCCAGCAGCCAATGGAGTTATAGCAATCAGCCCCAGCATTTT. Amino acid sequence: CASSQWSYSNQPQHF.